A single sample is the source of the 10 T cell receptor beta chains below, sequenced in a study of identical twins. In TCRdb, the 5' RACE reads were re-called with MiXCR into one record per CDR3 protein. The sample has some 1,600,000 distinct CDR3 sequences, less than 40% seen once; the top ten hold 0.25% to 0.3%. Specimen: cord blood. The source of these receptors is a newborn girl in good health.

The chain combines TRBV4-1 with TRBJ2-7; TRBD2 matches 8 bases. Trimming took 1 base from V and 2 from J; bases not matched to a gene: 7. CDR3 length: 16 residues. Germline assignment: CDR1 MGHRA and CDR2 YSYEKL. The CDR3 sequence is CASSQVAGLAPYEQYF. Written as DNA, the CDR3 is TGCGCCAGCAGCCAAGTTGCCGGACTAGCCCCCTACGAGCAGTACTTC.

This clonotype showed up just a few times. The genes are TRBV27 and TRBJ2-1, with D perhaps given as TRBD1 or TRBD2 (5 bases each). The CDR3 consists of 13 residues. With 11 bases removed from V and 2 bases from J, the gap between germline ends came to 13 bases. Germline V gene lookup returns CDR1 MNHEY and CDR2 SMNVEV (reference sequence). The CDR3: CAHGLGPYNEQFF. CDR3 bases: TGTGCCCACGGGTTGGGACCCTACAATGAGCAGTTCTTC.

This clonotype has a single count. The CDR3 DNA reads as TGTGCCAGCAGCCCGGACAGGGCTATAGGAGGAAACACCATATATTTT. Protein sequence: CASSPDRAIGGNTIYF. This chain connects TRBV7-6 to TRBJ1-3; TRBD1 matches 8 bases. V shed 5 bases and J 4 bases; nucleotides not matched to a gene: 10. The CDR3 runs 16 residues. In germline, CDR1 is SGHVS, CDR2 FNYEAQ.

This clonotype showed up just once. The V call is TRBV3-1, the J call TRBJ2-5, with 9 bases matching TRBD2. The CDR3 is 15 residues long. Germline V CDR1 and CDR2: LGHDT, YNNKEL (reference sequence). Trimming at V came to 3 bases and at J to 13 bases, leaving 15 bases not matched to a gene. This chain's CDR3 is CASSHNLAGFRELYF. CDR3 coding DNA: TGTGCCAGCAGCCATAACCTAGCGGGATTTAGGGAGCTGTACTTC.

The gene calls are TRBV28 and TRBJ2-1; TRBD2 matches 9 bases. The V segment lost 5 bases and the J segment 8 bases; nucleotides outside the gene matches: 7. CDR3 length: 14 residues. Germline values: CDR1 MDHEN, CDR2 SYDVKM. In DNA, the CDR3 is TGTGCCAGCAGTACCCGGGGACTAGCCTATGAGCAGTTCTTC. This sequence encodes CASSTRGLAYEQFF.

This clonotype was picked up many times. The V gene is TRBV29-1, the J gene TRBJ1-1; D uncertain. V was cut by 4 bases and J by 9 bases, with 12 bases left in between. The CDR3 extends over 11 amino acids. Per the germline V gene, CDR1 is SQVTM and CDR2 is ANQGSEA. CDR3 residues: CSVVWEAQAFF. The CDR3 DNA reads as TGCAGCGTTGTGTGGGAGGCGCAAGCTTTCTTT.

In its sample, this clonotype was seen many times. The genes are TRBV27 and TRBJ2-7; D not certain. Germline values: CDR1 MNHEY, CDR2 SMNVEV (reference sequence). Trimming pared 6 bases from V and 0 bases from J, leaving 9 bases between. The CDR3 spans 13 residues. CDR3: CASRASGSYEQYF. The CDR3 DNA reads TGTGCCAGCAGGGCGAGTGGCTCCTACGAGCAGTACTTC.

As regards this clonotype: Relative to the germline gene, one junction end is altered; a read error may explain this. The CDR3 is CAGSQDPGLYGYTF. In nucleotides, the CDR3 is TGTGCCGGCAGCCAAGATCCGGGACTCTATGGCTACACCTTC. This chain links TRBV3-1 with TRBJ1-2; D might be TRBD1 (5 bases). Germline assignment: CDR1 LGHDT and CDR2 YNNKEL (reference sequence). The CDR3 has 14 residues.

This clonotype was counted between two and nine times. The CDR3 region has the DNA TGTGCCAGCAGTGAAGGACAGGGAGGAGTAGGTTCACCCCTCCACTTT. It specifies CASSEGQGGVGSPLHF. The chain carries TRBV2 and TRBJ1-6; TRBD1 matches 7 bases. The CDR3 sequence is 16 residues long. The ends lost 1 base at V and 9 bases at J; junction bases unmatched: 9. Per the germline V gene, CDR1 is SNHLY and CDR2 is FYNNEI.

Many counts were recorded for this clonotype. This chain uses TRBV11-1 with TRBJ1-1; D is unresolved. Per germline, CDR1 SGHAT and CDR2 FQDESV (reference sequence). The CDR3 runs to 11 residues. Trimming took 3 bases from V and 4 from J, leaving 3 bases between them. The CDR3 loop is CASSFSTEAFF. The CDR3 DNA sequence: TGTGCCAGCAGCTTCTCCACTGAAGCTTTCTTT. Full variable domain (outside the CDR3, taken from reference TRBV11-1 and TRBJ1-1): EAEVAQSPRYKITEKSQAVAFWCDPISGHATLYWYRQILGQGPELLVQFQDESVVDDSQLPKDRFSAERLKGVDSTLKIQPAELGDSAMYLCASSFSTEAFFGQGTRLTVV.